This T cell receptor (beta chain) derives from a study of breast tumors, draining lymph nodes, adjacent tissues. Germline CDR1 is LGHDT and CDR2 is YNNKEL (reference sequence). CDR3 size: 15 residues. V lost 5 bases to trimming and J lost 5 bases; unmatched junction nucleotides: 1. Each CDR3 protein gets one entry after TCRdb re-called the multiplex PCR reads with MiXCR. The sample carries tens of thousands of distinct CDR3 sequences, 58% recorded once. This clonotype came up a few times. Its antigen is not known. General observations from the study: Data fit most tumor T cells coming from lymph node, expanding in tumor. Tumor repertoires ranked between lymph nodes and nontumor tissue in diversity, with V and J gene preferences.

Material: breast tumor tissue. This chain uses TRBV3-1 with TRBJ2-3; 16 bases are shared with TRBD2. The TCR originated in a female donor with breast cancer. Some clones in this sample may be carry-over from other donors' samples. The CDR3 loop is CASSGTSGGEDTQYF. The CDR3 coding sequence is TGTGCCAGCAGCGGGACTAGCGGGGGGGAAGATACGCAGTATTTT.